This is a list of T cell receptor beta chains from one sample in a study of shared clonotypes between healthy human individuals. The protocol was immunoSEQ multiplex PCR, while the TCRdb copy is restricted to in-frame clones and leaves out a portion. The sample has some 2,400,000 clones, nearly 97% seen once. The specimen sequenced was naive CD4+ T cells sorted from blood. These receptor sequences come from a man between 18 and 29 years old in good health. Both conserved end residues are part of each CDR3. Fields, in order: D gene, V gene, clone size, J gene, CDR3 DNA, CDR3 protein. D genes are given only for firm matches. Rows give clone size only sometimes, using once, few, many, or a class for an expanded clone.

>NA|TRBV7-2|NA|TRBJ2-2
TGTGCCAGCAGCTGGGGGGGACAGTGGGAGCTGTTTTTT
CASSWGGQWELFF
>NA|TRBV20-1|NA|TRBJ2-5
TGCAGTGCCACCAGGGAAGAGACCCAGTACTTC
CSATREETQYF
>TRBD1|TRBV14|NA|TRBJ1-1
TGTGCCAGCAGCCACAACAGGGGGCGAACGGGTGGAAGGAAAGCTGAAGCTTTCTTT
CASSHNRGRTGGRKAEAFF
>NA|TRBV6-5|NA|TRBJ1-6
TGTGCCAGCAGTACCGGGACATCCAATTCACCCCTCCACTTT
CASSTGTSNSPLHF
>TRBD1|TRBV2|NA|TRBJ1-5
TGTGCCAGCAGTGAAGCCGGAGGGGGACAGGGTTCTCAGCCCCAGCATTTT
CASSEAGGGQGSQPQHF
>NA|TRBV7-6|NA|TRBJ1-1
TGTGCCAGCAGCTTAGTATCAGGCACTGAAGCTTTCTTT
CASSLVSGTEAFF
>TRBD1|TRBV2|NA|TRBJ2-7
TGTGCCAGCAGCCCGGACAGGACCTACGAGCAGTACTTC
CASSPDRTYEQYF
>NA|TRBV7-8|NA|TRBJ2-5
TGTGCCAGCCGTGGGGGCCTCCAAGAGACCCAGTACTTC
CASRGGLQETQYF
>NA|TRBV7-9|NA|TRBJ2-3
TGTGCCAGCAGCCCTCCCGGGGGCGGTGGCACAGATACGCAGTATTTT
CASSPPGGGGTDTQYF
>TRBD1|TRBV6-6|NA|TRBJ1-5
TGTGCCAGCACTAACAGGGGAACGGATCAGCCCCAGCATTTT
CASTNRGTDQPQHF
>TRBD2|TRBV14|NA|TRBJ2-1
TGTGCCAGCAGCCAAGATTGGGCCCTAGCGGGAGTTAATGAGCAGTTCTTC
CASSQDWALAGVNEQFF
>NA|TRBV9|NA|TRBJ1-3
TGTGCCAGCAGCGTAGGCACACTTTCTGGAAACACCATATATTTT
CASSVGTLSGNTIYF
>NA|TRBV4-3|NA|TRBJ2-3
TGCGCCAGCAGCCAAGGCCAGGGTGCTAGCACAGATACGCAGTATTTT
CASSQGQGASTDTQYF
>NA|TRBV21-1|NA|TRBJ2-5
TGTGCCAGCAGCAAAGCTAGGGGGTTTGAAGAGACCCAGTACTTC
CASSKARGFEETQYF
>NA|TRBV21-1|NA|TRBJ1-1
TGTGCCAGCAGCAAAGAGGGACAGGCCAACACTGAAGCTTTCTTT
CASSKEGQANTEAFF
>NA|TRBV5-4|NA|TRBJ1-1
TGTGCCAGCAGCTTGGATCAGGTCACTGAAGCTTTCTTT
CASSLDQVTEAFF
>NA|TRBV6-6|once|TRBJ1-1
TGTGCCAGCAGTTACGAGGAAGGGACTGAAGCTTTCTTT
CASSYEEGTEAFF
>NA|TRBV6-6|NA|TRBJ1-5
TGTGCCAGCAGTTCAGGGTTACGGGAACAGCCCCAGCATTTT
CASSSGLREQPQHF
>NA|TRBV28|NA|TRBJ1-2
TGTGCCAGCAGTTACCCCCAGGGGGGCTACACCTTC
CASSYPQGGYTF
>NA|TRBV7-9|NA|TRBJ1-3
TGTGCCACTCGGTCGGGAAGCTCTGGAAACACCATATATTTT
CATRSGSSGNTIYF
>TRBD1|TRBV10-2|NA|TRBJ1-5
TGCGCCAGCAGCGACAGGGCTCATCAGCCCCAGCATTTT
CASSDRAHQPQHF
>NA|TRBV6-5|NA|TRBJ1-1
TGTGCCAGCAGCAACCACAGGGTGGAGAACACTGAAGCTTTCTTT
CASSNHRVENTEAFF
>NA|TRBV5-4|NA|TRBJ2-2
TGTGCCAGCAGCTTGAGGGATCTCACCGGGGAGCTGTTTTTT
CASSLRDLTGELFF
>NA|TRBV5-1|NA|TRBJ2-1
TGCGCCAGCAGCTTGGAACGGGGTGTGGCCTACAATGAGCAGTTCTTC
CASSLERGVAYNEQFF
>NA|TRBV27|NA|TRBJ1-1
TGTGCCAGCAGTGCAGCAGGGGCCACTACAGCTTTCTTT
CASSAAGATTAFF
>TRBD1|TRBV2|NA|TRBJ1-1
TGTGCCAGCAGCCAGGGGGTGAACACTGAAGCTTTCTTT
CASSQGVNTEAFF
>TRBD2|TRBV18|NA|TRBJ2-1
TGTGCCAGCTCACCACCAGGCGGACTAGCGGGTTACAATGAGCAGTTCTTC
CASSPPGGLAGYNEQFF
>NA|TRBV2|NA|TRBJ2-5
TGTGCCAGCAGTGAAGAGTCTGGGGATGGGGAGACCCAGTACTTC
CASSEESGDGETQYF